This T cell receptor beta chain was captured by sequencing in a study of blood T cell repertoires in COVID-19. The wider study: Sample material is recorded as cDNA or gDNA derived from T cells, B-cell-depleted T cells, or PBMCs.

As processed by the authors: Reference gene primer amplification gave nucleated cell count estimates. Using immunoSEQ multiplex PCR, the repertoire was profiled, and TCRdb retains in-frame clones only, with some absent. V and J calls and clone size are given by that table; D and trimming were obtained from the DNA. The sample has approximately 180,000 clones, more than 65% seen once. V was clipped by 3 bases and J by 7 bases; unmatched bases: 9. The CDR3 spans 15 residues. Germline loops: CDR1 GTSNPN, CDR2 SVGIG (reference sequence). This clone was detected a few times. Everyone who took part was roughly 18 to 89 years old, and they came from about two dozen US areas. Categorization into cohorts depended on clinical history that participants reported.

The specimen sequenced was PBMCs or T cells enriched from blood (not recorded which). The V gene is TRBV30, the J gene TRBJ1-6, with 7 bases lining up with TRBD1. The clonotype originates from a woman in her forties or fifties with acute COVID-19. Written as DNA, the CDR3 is TGTGCCTGGAGGGGAAGGGACAGACCAAATTCACCCCTCCACTTT. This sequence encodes CAWRGRDRPNSPLHF.